One TCR beta chain is described in this entry. V dropped 7 bases and J dropped 3 bases, with 16 bases sitting between them. Germline lookup yields CDR1 MDHEN and CDR2 SYDVKM. The CDR3 length is 15 residues. Authors' methods: It was from reference gene primer amplification that nucleated cell counts were estimated. Data came from immunoSEQ multiplex PCR; TCRdb stores just in-frame clones and leaves some out. The V and J calls and clone size come from that table; D and trimming were worked out from the DNA. The sample holds some 200,000 clones; roughly 80% are singletons and the top ten take roughly 1.3%. The data stem from a study of blood T cell repertoires in COVID-19. About the research overall: Samples of COVID-19 (acute and convalescent) were obtained from the United States, Italy and Spain. T cells, B-cell-depleted T cells, or PBMCs provided the cDNA or gDNA that served as material.

Participants' reported clinical history set cohort assignment. The chain uses TRBV28 and TRBJ2-1; the D gene is possibly TRBD2 (6 bases). This clonotype was obtained from a woman aged 40 to 55 with acute COVID-19. Sample: PBMCs or T cells enriched from blood (not recorded which). The CDR3 loop reads CASNVNPSVYNEQFF. CDR3 nucleotides: TGTGCCAGCAATGTGAATCCTAGCGTCTACAATGAGCAGTTCTTC.